Listed below are T cell receptor beta chains from one sample, sequenced in a study of cytomegalovirus exposure and HLA in healthy donors. Method: immunoSEQ multiplex PCR; TCRdb's copy keeps in-frame clones and lacks some. The table has about 160,000 clones, around 82% seen once. The sample was PBMCs. These receptor sequences come from a man aged 25-45 years in good health and CMV-seronegative. CDR3s include the opening cysteine and the closing phenylalanine or tryptophan.

V gene	J gene	CDR3 protein
TRBV7-6	TRBJ2-7	CASSLGSGGAAYEQYF
TRBV11-3	TRBJ1-1	CASSTSGGADTEAFF
TRBV27	TRBJ2-6	CASSLSAGAGANVLTF
TRBV7-2	TRBJ2-7	CASSPSAGVSYEQYF
TRBV19	TRBJ2-7	CASSGYRTGMNEQYF
TRBV28	TRBJ1-5	CASSFPTGVGQPQHF
TRBV28	TRBJ2-7	CASSFLGDSHYEQYF
TRBV28	TRBJ1-6	CASSFTGYNSPLHF
TRBV7-9	TRBJ2-1	CASSQGRGQFF
TRBV5-1	TRBJ2-5	CASSLAGRETQYF
TRBV29-1	TRBJ2-2	CSVPARGLNTGELFF
TRBV9	TRBJ2-7	CASSVGPALGEQYF
TRBV9	TRBJ2-1	CASSVGGGVLGHEQLF